One sample yielded the 9 T cell receptor beta chains listed below, sequenced in a study of CD4 T cells in relation to SARS-CoV-2 and coronaviruses. Before the COVID-19 pandemic, during about 2011-2019, CD4+ T cells were taken from unexposed donors. The cells were cultured for 10 days before CD4+ T cells were isolated. Their antigens remain unidentified. Libraries were prepared by immunoSEQ multiplex PCR; TCRdb keeps only in-frame clonotypes and omits some of them. The sample contains more than 15,000 clones, approximately 75% of which appear only once. What was sequenced was CD4+ T cells from PBMCs, cultured in vitro. The receptor set was obtained from a human donor in good health.

A single count supports this clone. V usage is TRBV6-5 and J usage is TRBJ2-7, with 9 bases identical to TRBD1. The length of the CDR3 is 14 residues. V shed 6 bases and J 3 bases; nucleotides not matched to a gene: 6. Germline values: CDR1 MNHEY, CDR2 SVGAGI. CDR3 DNA sequence: TGTGCCAGCAGGTCCGGGACAGGGCTCTACGAGCAGTACTTC. Translation: CASRSGTGLYEQYF.

This rearrangement joins TRBV19 to TRBJ2-5, with 9 bases identical to TRBD1. This CDR3 region has 13 residues. Germline assignment: CDR1 LNHDA and CDR2 SQIVND (reference sequence). DNA for the CDR3: TGTGCATCGGGACAGGGCGTTAGAGAGACCCAGTACTTC. Amino acids: CASGQGVRETQYF.

The rearrangement uses TRBV3-1 (or the pseudogene TRBV3-2) and TRBJ1-2; D is ambiguous. The length of the CDR3 is 13 residues. The ends were cut back, 0 bases at V and 8 bases at J, with 10 bases in the middle. Germline V CDR1 and CDR2: LGHDT, YNNKEL (reference sequence). DNA for the CDR3: TGTGCCAGCAGCCAAGATGGGGATTTAGGCTACACCTTC. Protein product: CASSQDGDLGYTF.

This chain uses TRBV3-1 (or the pseudogene TRBV3-2) with TRBJ1-4; 10 bases agree with TRBD1. This CDR3 has 15 residues. CDR1 is LGHDT, CDR2 YNNKEL, per germline (reference sequence). The junction had 8 bases not matched to a gene; V was cut back by 5 bases and J by 8 bases. CDR3 loop: CASSARQGAREKLFF. As DNA, the CDR3 is TGTGCCAGCAGCGCTCGACAGGGGGCGAGGGAAAAACTGTTTTTT.

This chain connects TRBV7-9 to TRBJ2-3; D is possibly TRBD2 (5 bases). The CDR3 is 18 amino acids. Germline CDR1 and CDR2: SEHNR and FQNEAQ (reference sequence). The V end was cut by 6 bases, the J end by 2 bases, with 24 bases between. CDR3 nucleotides: TGTGCCAGCAGATACAGCCCGATGGACGGGAACCCCACAGATACGCAGTATTTT. Translating it yields CASRYSPMDGNPTDTQYF.

The chain is built from TRBV3-1 (or the pseudogene TRBV3-2) and TRBJ2-1; D gene unclear. CDR3 size: 15 residues. Trimming took off 1 base at V and 1 base at J, with 8 bases between the two ends. Germline CDR1 is LGHDT and CDR2 is YNNKEL (reference sequence). CDR3 loop: CASSQGQLSYNEQFF. The CDR3, as DNA: TGTGCCAGCAGCCAAGGGCAGTTATCCTACAATGAGCAGTTCTTC.

This chain joins TRBV3-1 (or the pseudogene TRBV3-2) and TRBJ2-5; TRBD2 matches at 15 bases. V trimming: 8 bases; J trimming: 5 bases; junction bases outside the gene matches: 12. CDR3 length: 17 residues. The germline V gene encodes CDR1 LGHDT and CDR2 YNNKEL (reference sequence). The DNA for the CDR3 is TGTGCCAGCTCCGGGACTAGCGGGAGGATGGGTGTGGAGACCCAGTACTTC. Amino acids: CASSGTSGRMGVETQYF.

The rearrangement links TRBV5-1 to TRBJ2-7; 8 bases are shared with TRBD1. This CDR3 is built from 14 residues. With 4 bases clipped from V and 5 bases from J, the junction kept 8 bases outside the gene matches. Germline V gene lookup returns CDR1 SGHRS and CDR2 YFSETQ. The CDR3 region is CASSRAGTGNEQYF. The CDR3 bases are TGCGCCAGCAGCAGAGCCGGGACAGGTAACGAGCAGTACTTC.

The chain is built from TRBV7-2 and TRBJ2-1; D remains unclear. V lost 0 bases to trimming and J lost 8 bases, with 8 bases between them. Looked up from germline, CDR1 is SGHTA and CDR2 is FQGNSA. The CDR3 is 13 amino acids. The CDR3 DNA sequence: TGTGCCAGCAGCTTAGCCGGGTGGGATGAGCAGTTCTTC. Protein sequence: CASSLAGWDEQFF.